Sequencing of this T cell receptor beta chain was carried out in a study of T cells expressing NK-cell markers. Turning to the study itself: Sequencing covered eight donors, seven HCMV-seropositive and one seronegative. General observations from the study: About six donors carried dominant NKG2C+ clonotypes that made up 1.0-7.0% of their CD8+ T cells.

Turning to this clonotype: Its antigen is unidentified.

5'RACE template switching built TCR beta cDNA with unique molecular identifiers. Reanalyzing the 5' RACE reads, TCRdb keeps one entry per CDR3 protein, without DNA. Recorded for this sample: about 460,000 distinct CDR3 sequences. The CDR3 has 14 amino acids. The germline V gene has CDR1 SGHRS and CDR2 YFSETQ. The origin of this receptor is a woman aged 50 to 60 in good health. The specimen was blood T cells: a sorted CD56 or NKG2C T cell subset, CD4+ or CD8+ T cells, or bulk PBMC T cells (not recorded which). The J gene is TRBJ2-3, the V gene TRBV5-1. The CDR3 loop reads CASSLGWNTDTQYF.